The clone carrying this T cell receptor (beta chain) was seen a few times. Antigen unknown. The data stem from a study of T cell repertoires in cytomegalovirus infection. Overall study: In the study, CMV epitopes included recently identified HLA-C-restricted and well-studied HLA-B-restricted ones. Carrying CMV and the relevant HLA type showed in public TCR beta signatures. General observations from the study: The study found HLA-C-restricted CMV-specific TCR beta clonotypes dominating the ex vivo response.

TCRdb called the reads again in MiXCR, with one record for every CDR3 protein. Among about 770,000 distinct CDR3 sequences listed, about 27% were seen once. This receptor was identified in a human donor in good health (CMV status not recorded). Some clones in this sample may be carry-over from other donors' samples. The sample here was cultured CD8+ T cells from PBMCs, taken from culture after CMV antigen stimulation.

The CDR3 DNA reads as TGCGCCAGCAGCTTGAGTACAGCAGAAAACATTCAGTACTTC. Translation gives CASSLSTAENIQYF. The chain carries TRBV5-1 and TRBJ2-4; D is unresolved. Germline V gene sequence: CDR1 SGHRS, CDR2 YFSETQ. CDR3 size: 14 residues. Trimming removed 1 base from V and 5 bases from J, with 10 bases in between.